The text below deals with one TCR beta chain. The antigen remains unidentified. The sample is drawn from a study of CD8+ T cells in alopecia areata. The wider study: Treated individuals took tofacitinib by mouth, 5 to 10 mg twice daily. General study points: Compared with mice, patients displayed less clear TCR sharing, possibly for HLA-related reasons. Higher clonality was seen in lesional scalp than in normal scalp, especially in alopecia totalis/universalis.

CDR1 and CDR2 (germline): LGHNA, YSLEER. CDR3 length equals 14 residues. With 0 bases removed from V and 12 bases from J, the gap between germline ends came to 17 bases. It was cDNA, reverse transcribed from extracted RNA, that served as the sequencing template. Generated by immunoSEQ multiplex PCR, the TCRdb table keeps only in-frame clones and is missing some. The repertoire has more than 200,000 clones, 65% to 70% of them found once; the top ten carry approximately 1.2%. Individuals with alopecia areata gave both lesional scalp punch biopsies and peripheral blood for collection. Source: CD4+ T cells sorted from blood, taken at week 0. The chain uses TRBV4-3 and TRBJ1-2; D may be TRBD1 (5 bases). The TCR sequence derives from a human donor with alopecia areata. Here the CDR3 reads CASSQDAARGLNTF. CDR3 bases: TGCGCCAGCAGCCAAGATGCGGCACGGGGGTTGAACACCTTC.